The TCR beta chain under discussion was sequenced for a study of CD8 T cells in Susac syndrome (dated by TCRdb to between 2018 and 2021). Concerning the study at large: The study used repertoire sequencing to test whether antigen drove CD8+ T cell activation and differentiation in Susac syndrome. The study compared CD8+ T cell repertoire clonality among 11 to 12 healthy donors, approximately 14 Susac syndrome patients and some 16 multiple sclerosis patients. Broad study findings and their caveats: The number of individuals in the TCR sequencing and HLA analysis was acknowledged as relatively small.

High-throughput TCR beta sequencing profiled peripheral blood CD8+ and CD4+ T cells from healthy donors, Susac syndrome patients and multiple sclerosis patients. The multiple sclerosis controls were treatment-naive patients whose relapsing-remitting disease, either stable or active, fulfilled the revised McDonald criteria. Bulk CD8+ and CD4+ T cells were purified by magnetic negative isolation, whereas CD8+ TEMRA cells were enriched by FACS. Blood was drawn into EDTA tubes, processed within 24 hours, and PBMCs were isolated by density gradient centrifugation. PBMCs intended for TCR sequencing were cryopreserved in liquid nitrogen and thawed later in a water bath at 37 degrees C. The sorted or isolated CD4+, CD8+ and CD8+ TEMRA cells reached a purity of at least 90%. The germline V gene provides CDR1 SGHTA and CDR2 FQGNSA. The CDR3 covers 15 residues, taking in both the cysteine and the phenylalanine. Kept here is only the CDR3 DNA, which spans 45 bases and is read in frame from base 1. V is cut back by 4 bases and J by 7 bases, with 6 bases in the junction unmatched.

Note on this clonotype: Its antigen target is currently unknown. No per-base quality is available; no much larger clone lies one base away.

RNA was extracted using the RNeasy kit, and about 0.5 to 1 microgram was reverse transcribed with random hexamers. The immunoSEQ multiplex PCR assay, covering 54 Vbeta and 13 Jbeta segments, was used to amplify TCR beta CDR3 regions. Bias from PCR amplification was corrected by using a synthetic template baseline for primer optimization and for computational correction. As for the original processing: Reads were annotated to V, D and J genes per IMGT and analyzed with immunoSEQ Analyzer, keeping only productive sequences. Clonality was computed as one minus Shannon entropy normalized by log2 of the number of productive unique sequences. Public and private clones were assessed among the 100 most prevalent clones of each patient and control. Susac-specific clones were defined as absent from healthy and MS cohorts, over a thousand published viral clones and other ImmuneACCESS disease sequences. TCRdb redid the processing of the public reads, applying fastp at Q25 and MiXCR, and retained in-frame beta chains. Every CDR3 protein is listed once, alongside the most common genes and DNA of its rows. What appears here as the V and J calls and clone size reflects TCRdb's work, not the paper's. Counted in this sample were a few hundred thousand distinct CDR3 sequences; 65% to 90% of them appeared once. The ten most abundant clones make up 0.2% to 0.25% of the sample.

Specimen: CD8+ T cells from PBMCs. The chain is encoded by TRBV7-2 joined to TRBJ1-4; 10 middle bases align to TRBD1. This TCR came from a human donor with multiple sclerosis. The CDR3 in this case is CASSSLDRGSEKLFF. DNA sequence: TGTGCCAGCAGCTCCCTGGACAGGGGGAGTGAAAAACTGTTTTTT. With the rest looked up from the reference TRBV7-2 and TRBJ1-4 genes rather than sequenced, the full variable domain is GAGVSQSPSNKVTEKGKDVELRCDPISGHTALYWYRQSLGQGLEFLIYFQGNSAPDKSGLPSDRFSAERTGGSVSTLTIQRTQQEDSAVYLCASSSLDRGSEKLFFGSGTQLSVL.